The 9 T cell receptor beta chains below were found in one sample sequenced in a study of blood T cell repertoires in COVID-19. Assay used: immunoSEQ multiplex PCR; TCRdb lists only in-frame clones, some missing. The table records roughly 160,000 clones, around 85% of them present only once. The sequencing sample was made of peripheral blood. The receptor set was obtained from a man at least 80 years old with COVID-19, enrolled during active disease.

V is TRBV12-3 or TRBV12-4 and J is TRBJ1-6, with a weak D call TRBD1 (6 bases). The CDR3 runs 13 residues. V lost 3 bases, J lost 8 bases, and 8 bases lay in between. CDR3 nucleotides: TGTGCCAGCAGTTTGGGGGCGGATTCACCCCTCCACTTT. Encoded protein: CASSLGADSPLHF.

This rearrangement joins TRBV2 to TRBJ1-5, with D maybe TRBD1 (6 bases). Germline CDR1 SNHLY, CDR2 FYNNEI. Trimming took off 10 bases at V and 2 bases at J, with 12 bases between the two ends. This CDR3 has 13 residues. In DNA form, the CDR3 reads TGTGCCACAAAGGGGGTGGGCAATCAGCCCCAGCATTTT. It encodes CATKGVGNQPQHF.

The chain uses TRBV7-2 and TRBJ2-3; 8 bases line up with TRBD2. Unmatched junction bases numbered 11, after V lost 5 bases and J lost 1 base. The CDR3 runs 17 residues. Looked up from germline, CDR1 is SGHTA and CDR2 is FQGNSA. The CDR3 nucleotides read TGTGCCAGCAGCCGGAGGGTGCGGGGGGCCGGCACAGATACGCAGTATTTT. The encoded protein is CASSRRVRGAGTDTQYF. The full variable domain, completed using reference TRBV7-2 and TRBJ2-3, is GAGVSQSPSNKVTEKGKDVELRCDPISGHTALYWYRQSLGQGLEFLIYFQGNSAPDKSGLPSDRFSAERTGGSVSTLTIQRTQQEDSAVYLCASSRRVRGAGTDTQYFGPGTRLTVL.

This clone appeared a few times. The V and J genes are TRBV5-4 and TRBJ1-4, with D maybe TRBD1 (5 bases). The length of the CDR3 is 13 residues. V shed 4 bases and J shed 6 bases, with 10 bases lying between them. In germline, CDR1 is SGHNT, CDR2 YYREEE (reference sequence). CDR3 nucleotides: TGTGCCAGCAGCCCCCCGGGGGATGAAAAACTGTTTTTT. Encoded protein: CASSPPGDEKLFF.

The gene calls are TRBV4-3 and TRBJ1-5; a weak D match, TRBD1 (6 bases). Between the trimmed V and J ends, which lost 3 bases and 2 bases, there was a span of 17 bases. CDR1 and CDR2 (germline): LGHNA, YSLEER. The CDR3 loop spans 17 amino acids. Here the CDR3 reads CASSHGGGAGGNQPQHF. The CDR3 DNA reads TGCGCCAGCAGCCACGGAGGGGGGGCTGGGGGCAATCAGCCCCAGCATTTT.

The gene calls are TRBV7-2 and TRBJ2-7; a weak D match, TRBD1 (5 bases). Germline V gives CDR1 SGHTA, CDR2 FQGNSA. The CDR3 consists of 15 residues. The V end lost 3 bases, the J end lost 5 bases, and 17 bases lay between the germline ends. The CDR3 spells CASSLRWRQNHEQYF. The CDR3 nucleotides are TGTGCCAGCAGCTTGAGATGGAGACAGAATCACGAGCAGTACTTC.

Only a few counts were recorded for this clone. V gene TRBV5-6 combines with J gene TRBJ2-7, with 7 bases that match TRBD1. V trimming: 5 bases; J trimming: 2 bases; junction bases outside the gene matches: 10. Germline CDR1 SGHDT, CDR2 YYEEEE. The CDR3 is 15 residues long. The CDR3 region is CASSDDRDSAYEQYF. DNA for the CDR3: TGTGCCAGCAGTGACGACAGGGACAGTGCCTACGAGCAGTACTTC.

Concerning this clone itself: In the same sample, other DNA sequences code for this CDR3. CDR3 coding DNA: TGTGCCAGTAGTATAGGCGTTGGGCAGGCCTACGAGCAGTACTTC. Protein: CASSIGVGQAYEQYF. The V and J genes are TRBV19 and TRBJ2-7, with unresolved D. Trimming cost V 1 base and J 2 bases, with 12 bases left between them. Germline V gene data show CDR1 as LNHDA and CDR2 as SQIVND (reference sequence). The CDR3 totals 15 residues.

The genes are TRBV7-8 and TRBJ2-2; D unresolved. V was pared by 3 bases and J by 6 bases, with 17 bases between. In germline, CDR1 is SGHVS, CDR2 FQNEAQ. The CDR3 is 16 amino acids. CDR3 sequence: CASSFTASSFSGELFF. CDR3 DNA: TGTGCCAGCAGCTTTACGGCTAGTTCGTTTTCCGGGGAGCTGTTTTTT.